The source of this T cell receptor (beta chain) is a study of blood T cell repertoires in COVID-19. TCRdb keeps only in-frame clones here, not all; method: immunoSEQ multiplex PCR. The table records about 180,000 clones, roughly 87% of them present only once. V lost 1 base and J lost 3; bases outside the gene matches: 4. This CDR3 spans 15 amino acids. The V gene's germline CDR1 is MGHDK and CDR2 SYGVNS. The J gene is TRBJ2-3, the V gene TRBV25-1, with 7 bases that match TRBD2. Sequencing input: peripheral blood. The TCR was taken from a man younger than 35 who had recovered from COVID-19. For the CDR3, the DNA is TGTGCCAGCAGTGAATTTACTAGCGTGACAGATACGCAGTATTTT. Amino acids: CASSEFTSVTDTQYF.